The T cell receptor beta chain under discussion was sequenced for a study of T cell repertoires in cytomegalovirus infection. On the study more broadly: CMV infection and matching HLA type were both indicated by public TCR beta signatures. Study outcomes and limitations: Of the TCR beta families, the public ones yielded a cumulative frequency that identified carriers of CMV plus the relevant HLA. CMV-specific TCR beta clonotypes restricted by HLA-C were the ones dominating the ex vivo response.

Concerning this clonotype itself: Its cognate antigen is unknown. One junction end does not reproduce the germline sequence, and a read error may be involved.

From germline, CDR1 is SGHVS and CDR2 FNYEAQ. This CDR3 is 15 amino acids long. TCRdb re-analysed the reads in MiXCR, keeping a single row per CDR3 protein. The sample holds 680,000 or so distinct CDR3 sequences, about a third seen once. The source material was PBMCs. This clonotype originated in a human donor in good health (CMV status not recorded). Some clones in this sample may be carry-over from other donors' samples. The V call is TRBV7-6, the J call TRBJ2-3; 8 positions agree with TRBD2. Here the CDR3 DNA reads TGTGCTAGCAGCTCGGGCGGGGGGCTCACAGATACGCAGTATTTT. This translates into CASSSGGGLTDTQYF.